A single sample gave rise to the 9 T cell receptor beta chains below, sequenced in a study of CXCR3-negative and CXCR3-positive naive CD8 T cells. Study results and caveats: More hydrophobic TRB CDR3s were found in CXCR3-positive naive cells than in CXCR3-negative naive cells.

The antigens for these receptors are not known. It was by 5' RACE with UMI labels that the TRB cDNA libraries were prepared. TCRdb reprocessed the 5' RACE reads, with one entry per CDR3 protein and no DNA. The sample has approximately 90,000 distinct CDR3 sequences. The sample comprised naive CXCR3+ CD8+ T cells from blood. Regarding subset: CD45RO-CCR7+CD27+CD95- naive CD8+ T cells expressing CXCR3 (TNR3+). The receptors were gathered from a human donor in good health. Some clones in this sample may be carry-over from other donors' samples.

The rearrangement joins TRBV9 to TRBJ1-1. The CDR3 covers 12 residues. Germline values: CDR1 SGDLS, CDR2 YYNGEE. CDR3 sequence reads: CASSSASGEAFF.

This chain links TRBV7-9 with TRBJ2-7; TCRdb indicates TRBD1, and absent DNA this call remains unverified. This CDR3 contains 14 residues. From germline, CDR1 is SEHNR and CDR2 FQNEAQ (reference sequence). CDR3 protein: CASSPLQGSHEQYF.

V is TRBV28 and J is TRBJ2-7; there is no DNA to check the TCRdb D call of TRBD2. Germline CDR1 reads MDHEN; CDR2 reads SYDVKM. The CDR3 length is 12 residues. CDR3 sequence reads: CAVGRGWHEQYF.

The rearrangement uses TRBV7-2 and TRBJ1-2; TCRdb calls TRBD1, which cannot be checked without DNA. Germline assignment: CDR1 SGHTA and CDR2 FQGNSA. The CDR3 consists of 15 residues. The CDR3: CASTPRDRGDYGYTF. Filled out from reference TRBV7-2 and TRBJ1-2, the complete variable domain reads GAGVSQSPSNKVTEKGKDVELRCDPISGHTALYWYRQSLGQGLEFLIYFQGNSAPDKSGLPSDRFSAERTGGSVSTLTIQRTQQEDSAVYLCASTPRDRGDYGYTFGSGTRLTVV.

The chain recombines TRBV4-3 with TRBJ2-3. Germline V gives CDR1 LGHNA, CDR2 YSLEER. This CDR3 has 14 residues. CDR3 residues: CASSQEIGTDTQYF.

The chain employs TRBV7-2 and TRBJ2-3; TCRdb names TRBD1, which stays unverified in the absence of DNA. CDR1 and CDR2 from the germline V gene are SGHTA and FQGNSA. This CDR3 is 16 amino acids long. CDR3 in amino acids: CASSPSAAGAADTQYF.

The chain is built from TRBV11-3 and TRBJ2-7; TCRdb designates TRBD2, a call that cannot be tested without DNA. This CDR3 comprises 14 residues. CDR1 is SGHNT, CDR2 YENEEA, per germline. The CDR3 sequence: CASSPASESDEQYF.

The chain is built from TRBV28 and TRBJ2-2; TCRdb returns TRBD2, unconfirmable since there is no DNA. The CDR3 spans 15 residues. Germline V gene sequence: CDR1 MDHEN, CDR2 SYDVKM. This chain's CDR3 is CASSLELAGVGELFF.

The CDR3 protein is CAIREGDPVNTEAFF. The genes are TRBV10-3 and TRBJ1-1; TCRdb outputs TRBD1, but without DNA this stays unchecked. From germline, CDR1 is ENHRY and CDR2 SYGVKD. CDR3 length: 15 amino acids.